This TCR beta chain is from a study of CD8 T cells in Susac syndrome. Isolation of CD8+ and CD4+ T cells was performed negatively, whereas enrichment of TEMRA cells was done by FACS. This CDR3 has 12 residues. CDR1 is SEHNR and CDR2 is FQNEAQ in the germline V gene (reference sequence). Trimming took off 2 bases at V and 7 bases at J, with 8 bases between the two ends. The RNA input was roughly 0.45 to 1 ug, and it was reverse transcribed with random hexamers. Across 54 Vbeta and 13 Jbeta, immunoSEQ multiplex PCR amplified TCR beta CDR3. Each CDR3 protein is one row after TCRdb ran MiXCR on the immunoSEQ multiplex PCR reads. The repertoire includes 90,000 to 150,000 distinct CDR3 sequences, 85% to 95% of them detected once, and approximately 0.12% sits in the top ten.

What was sequenced was CD8+ T cells from PBMCs. V usage is TRBV7-9 and J usage is TRBJ1-1, with D hard to call. The sequence was collected from a human donor in good health. The CDR3 spells CASSLYGSEAFF. CDR3 in DNA: TGTGCCAGCAGCTTATACGGAAGTGAAGCTTTCTTT.